Below, 27 T cell receptor beta chains from the same sample are listed, as sequenced in a study of blood T cells in healthy people across ages. The use of a sample-barcoded 5' primer and a J-beta primer mix characterized a second PCR of about 7 to 12 cycles. TCRdb reprocessed the 5' RACE reads via MiXCR and lists one record per CDR3 protein. Seen here are over 1.5 million distinct CDR3 sequences, roughly 52% observed once, and the top ten hold 2.1%. Sample: blood. These TCRs come from a woman between 40 and 55 years old in good health.

The V call is TRBV4-1, the J call TRBJ2-5, with D uncertain. From germline, CDR1 is MGHRA and CDR2 YSYEKL. Between the trimmed V and J ends, which lost 0 bases and 1 base, there was a span of 9 bases. CDR3 length: 15 amino acids. The CDR3 nucleotides are TGCGCCAGCAGCCAAGATCTCAGGCCCCAAGAGACCCAGTACTTC. This codes for CASSQDLRPQETQYF.

This clonotype was detected only a few times. This chain connects TRBV9 to TRBJ1-2; D call uncertain. Germline CDR1 SGDLS, CDR2 YYNGEE. Trimming took off 3 bases at V and 1 base at J, with 13 bases between the two ends. CDR3 size: 15 residues. The CDR3 DNA reads as TGTGCCAGCAGCGCCATGGGGTCCCTTAACTATGGCTACACCTTC. Translated: CASSAMGSLNYGYTF. Based on the CDR3 plus reference TRBV9 and TRBJ1-2, the full variable domain is DSGVTQTPKHLITATGQRVTLRCSPRSGDLSVYWYQQSLDQGLQFLIQYYNGEERAKGNILERFSAQQFPDLHSELNLSSLELGDSALYFCASSAMGSLNYGYTFGSGTRLTVV.

The chain joins TRBV7-8 to TRBJ1-4, with 11 bases fitting TRBD1. Trimming at V came to 3 bases and at J to 9 bases, leaving 6 bases not matched to a gene. The CDR3 is 15 residues long. The germline gives CDR1 SGHVS, CDR2 FQNEAQ. The CDR3 DNA follows: TGTGCCAGCAGCTTCGGGACAGGGGGAAAACAAAAACTGTTTTTT. Translating it yields CASSFGTGGKQKLFF.

This chain joins TRBV2 and TRBJ2-3, with 7 bases matching TRBD1. Germline values: CDR1 SNHLY, CDR2 FYNNEI. Trimming removed 4 bases from V and 2 bases from J; junction bases left unmatched: 9. The CDR3 is made up of 16 amino acids. The CDR3 loop is CASSGQGAVSTDTQYF. As DNA, the CDR3 is TGTGCCAGCAGTGGACAGGGTGCGGTATCCACAGATACGCAGTATTTT.

The table lists this clonotype with a few counts. This chain links TRBV20-1 with TRBJ2-1; TRBD2 matches at 9 bases. Germline CDR1 reads DFQATT; CDR2 reads SNEGSKA (reference sequence). CDR3 length: 15 amino acids. J gave up 5 bases and V 0 bases, and 5 bases lay outside the gene matches. CDR3 bases: TGCAGTGCTAGAGATTACGCGGGGGGGAACAATGAGCAGTTCTTC. Translation: CSARDYAGGNNEQFF.

The V gene is TRBV20-1, the J gene TRBJ2-1; D is perhaps TRBD2 (6 bases). This CDR3 has 13 amino acids. With 8 bases removed from V and 5 bases from J, the gap between germline ends came to 16 bases. Germline CDR1 is DFQATT and CDR2 is SNEGSKA (reference sequence). The CDR3 nucleotides read TGCAGTAACGGTGCGGGGAGCGACAATGAGCAGTTCTTC. Its translation: CSNGAGSDNEQFF.

This chain uses TRBV6-2 or TRBV6-3 with TRBJ2-7; D not certain. The DNA matches TRBJ2-5 better at its end, which makes the J call doubtful. There are 14 residues in the CDR3. Looked up from germline, CDR1 is MNHEY and CDR2 is SVGEGT. CDR3 amino acids: CASRSILDVQTQYF. The CDR3 DNA sequence: TGTGCCAGCAGATCAATCCTAGATGTACAGACCCAGTACTTC.

In this sample, this clonotype turned up a few times. Here the CDR3 DNA reads TGTGCCAGCAGCTTAACCGGGCTTGGGGCCAACGTCCTGACTTTC. Translated, it gives CASSLTGLGANVLTF. The rearrangement joins TRBV7-3 to TRBJ2-6, with unresolved D. V was trimmed by 0 bases and J by 3 bases, leaving 6 bases between them. The CDR3 is 15 amino acids. Looked up from germline, CDR1 is SGHTA and CDR2 is FQGTGA.

This clonotype was counted between two and nine times. The rearrangement links TRBV7-6 to TRBJ1-5; no clear D gene. The CDR3 contains 14 residues. The V end lost 3 bases, the J end lost 4 bases, and 10 bases lay between the germline ends. Germline V gene lookup returns CDR1 SGHVS and CDR2 FNYEAQ. CDR3 bases: TGTGCCAGCAGCTTTCAACTTGAAAATCAGCCCCAGCATTTT. Its protein is CASSFQLENQPQHF.

A few counts support this clonotype. This chain uses TRBV12-3 or TRBV12-4 with TRBJ2-1; D possibly corresponds to TRBD2 (5 bases). Trimming removed 5 bases from V and 6 bases from J, with 8 bases in between. This CDR3 comprises 12 residues. CDR3 protein: CASSRGLNEQFF. DNA for the CDR3: TGTGCCAGCAGTCGGGGTCTCAATGAGCAGTTCTTC.

This clonotype was detected only once. This rearrangement joins TRBV4-2 to TRBJ2-3; D unresolved. The CDR3 length is 18 residues. The V gene's germline CDR1 is LGHNA and CDR2 YNFKEQ. V gave up 0 bases and J gave up 3 bases, with 19 bases separating them. The CDR3 bases are TGTGCCAGCAGCCAAGAGAGAGTGACTCAAGTTGTAACAGATACGCAGTATTTT. Amino acids: CASSQERVTQVVTDTQYF.

The chain carries TRBV4-3 and TRBJ1-3; D gene unclear. The CDR3 is 17 amino acids. The germline gives CDR1 LGHNA, CDR2 YSLEER. Deletions cut 4 bases from V and 0 bases from J, with 16 bases between. CDR3 sequence (DNA): TGCGCCAGCAGCCCCTCAGGAGCAGGCTACTCTGGAAACACCATATATTTT. Translating it yields CASSPSGAGYSGNTIYF.

This clonotype was counted once. The CDR3 loop is CASSQDLGLAIEQFF. The DNA of the CDR3 is TGTGCCAGCAGCCAAGATTTGGGACTAGCCATTGAGCAGTTCTTC. V gene TRBV3-1 combines with J gene TRBJ2-1, with 9 bases matching TRBD2. The CDR3 has 15 amino acids. Germline CDR1 is LGHDT and CDR2 is YNNKEL (reference sequence). The V gene end was trimmed by 0 bases and the J gene end by 9 bases; junction bases not matched to a gene: 6.

This clonotype has a single count. This rearrangement joins TRBV5-1 to TRBJ2-5; 8 bases are a match to TRBD2. The CDR3 spans 16 residues. The ends lost 2 bases at V and 3 bases at J; junction bases unmatched: 9. The germline V gene has CDR1 SGHRS and CDR2 YFSETQ. CDR3 loop: CASSFTLAGPEETQYF. The CDR3 DNA reads as TGCGCCAGCAGCTTTACCTTAGCGGGGCCTGAAGAGACCCAGTACTTC.

This clonotype was seen more than once but under ten times. The chain recombines TRBV20-1 with TRBJ2-1; 9 nucleotides line up with TRBD2. This CDR3 is 16 amino acids long. Trimming took 3 bases from V and 0 from J; bases not matched to a gene: 6. Germline V gene sequence: CDR1 DFQATT, CDR2 SNEGSKA (reference sequence). Here the CDR3 DNA reads TGCAGTGCTAGGCGGGGGGGCTCCCCCTCCTACAATGAGCAGTTCTTC. Translated, it gives CSARRGGSPSYNEQFF.

V gene TRBV2 combines with J gene TRBJ2-7, with 7 bases that match TRBD1. V lost 1 base, J lost 2 bases, and 2 bases stayed unmatched. The germline V gene encodes CDR1 SNHLY and CDR2 FYNNEI. The CDR3 extends over 14 amino acids. CDR3: CASSEVGQTYEQYF. The CDR3 DNA reads as TGTGCCAGCAGTGAAGTGGGACAGACCTACGAGCAGTACTTC.

The J gene is TRBJ1-1, the V gene TRBV7-2; the D is unclear. Germline V gives CDR1 SGHTA, CDR2 FQGNSA. This CDR3 is built from 13 residues. The V end was cut by 6 bases, the J end by 1 base, with 9 bases between. Written as DNA, the CDR3 is TGTGCCAGCAGAGTGTCTGGGAACACTGAAGCTTTCTTT. Protein product: CASRVSGNTEAFF. The variable domain in full, completed from reference TRBV7-2 and TRBJ1-1, reads GAGVSQSPSNKVTEKGKDVELRCDPISGHTALYWYRQSLGQGLEFLIYFQGNSAPDKSGLPSDRFSAERTGGSVSTLTIQRTQQEDSAVYLCASRVSGNTEAFFGQGTRLTVV.

In the case of this clonotype: A read error is possible here, since a much larger clone lies one base away. This sequence joins TRBV20-1 and TRBJ2-4; possible D gene TRBD1, 5 bases. The J call is in doubt because the DNA end fits TRBJ2-7 better. Per germline, CDR1 DFQATT and CDR2 SNEGSKA (reference sequence). This CDR3 is 15 amino acids long. The CDR3 DNA is TGCAGTGCTAGTGAGATCGCAGGGCAGGTCCACGAGCAGTACTTC. This gives the protein CSASEIAGQVHEQYF.

In this sample, this clonotype turned up a few times. The chain combines TRBV3-1 with TRBJ2-7; D perhaps matches TRBD2 (6 bases). The CDR3 runs 15 residues. Germline V CDR1 and CDR2: LGHDT, YNNKEL (reference sequence). V was pared by 8 bases and J by 0 bases, with 17 bases between. The chain's CDR3 is CASSDQAGSSYEQYF. DNA for the CDR3: TGTGCCAGCTCCGACCAGGCGGGGAGCTCCTACGAGCAGTACTTC.

The V call is TRBV5-6, the J call TRBJ1-2, with 10 nucleotides matching TRBD1. The V gene's germline CDR1 is SGHDT and CDR2 YYEEEE. This CDR3 is 15 amino acids long. J gave up 3 bases and V 4 bases, and 6 bases lay outside the gene matches. This chain's CDR3 is CASSRGQGFDYGYTF. In nucleotides, the CDR3 is TGTGCCAGCAGCCGGGGACAGGGGTTTGACTATGGCTACACCTTC.

The CDR3 sequence: CASESSTDTQYF. The CDR3 nucleotides are TGTGCCAGCGAGAGTTCCACAGATACGCAGTATTTT. The gene calls are TRBV9 and TRBJ2-3, with D hard to call. This CDR3 has 12 amino acids. The V gene lost 7 bases and the J gene lost 2 bases, with 8 bases spanning the gap. Germline V CDR1 and CDR2: SGDLS, YYNGEE. Combining the CDR3 with reference TRBV9 and TRBJ2-3 gives the whole variable domain DSGVTQTPKHLITATGQRVTLRCSPRSGDLSVYWYQQSLDQGLQFLIQYYNGEERAKGNILERFSAQQFPDLHSELNLSSLELGDSALYFCASESSTDTQYFGPGTRLTVL.

This sequence joins TRBV4-2 and TRBJ2-3; 9 bases agree with TRBD2. Germline trimming cut 2 bases from V and 1 base from J; bases unmatched to any gene: 1. Germline CDR1 LGHNA, CDR2 YNFKEQ. This CDR3 is 15 amino acids long. CDR3 nucleotides: TGTGCCAGCAGCCAAATAGCGGGGGGCACAGATACGCAGTATTTT. Translating it yields CASSQIAGGTDTQYF.

The V call is TRBV6-2 or TRBV6-3, the J call TRBJ2-7; TRBD1 matches at 9 bases. Trimming removed 5 bases from V and 2 bases from J; junction bases left unmatched: 7. This CDR3 has 15 amino acids. CDR1 MNHEY and CDR2 SVGEGT come from the germline V gene. Here the CDR3 reads CASSTTDRGAYEQYF. CDR3 DNA sequence: TGTGCCAGCAGTACCACGGACAGGGGTGCCTACGAGCAGTACTTC.

This clonotype was detected once. This chain uses TRBV9 with TRBJ1-6; tentative D call: TRBD1 (5 bases). The CDR3 loop spans 17 amino acids. Germline CDR1 is SGDLS and CDR2 is YYNGEE. Trimming cost V 0 bases and J 2 bases, with 12 bases left between them. CDR3 in amino acids: CASSVEGVVTYNSPLHF. CDR3 DNA sequence: TGTGCCAGCAGCGTAGAAGGGGTGGTGACCTATAATTCACCCCTCCACTTT.

On this clonotype itself: A junction end diverges from the germline sequence, so it may reflect a read error. The CDR3 DNA follows: TGCGCCAGTAGCTTGGCAGGCCATGAAGCTTTCTTT. Translation gives CASSLAGHEAFF. This chain links TRBV5-1 with TRBJ1-1, with D unresolved. The CDR3 extends over 12 amino acids. Germline V gene data show CDR1 as SGHRS and CDR2 as YFSETQ.

The chain couples TRBV28 to TRBJ2-7; no clear D gene. The length of the CDR3 is 13 residues. The germline CDR1 and CDR2 sequences are MDHEN and SYDVKM. Between the trimmed V and J ends, which lost 6 bases and 0 bases, there was a span of 9 bases. The CDR3 is CASRAVGSYEQYF. The CDR3 bases are TGTGCCAGCAGGGCAGTAGGCTCCTACGAGCAGTACTTC.

Details on this clonotype: One end of the junction varies from germline; a read error may be responsible. The chain couples TRBV9 to TRBJ2-7; tentative D call: TRBD1 (5 bases). Germline-derived CDR1 and CDR2 are SGDLS and YYNGEE. This CDR3 comprises 15 residues. The CDR3 reads CASSVGGHHQDDQYF. As DNA, the CDR3 is TGTGCCAGCAGCGTAGGCGGACACCATCAGGACGACCAGTACTTC.